The 13 T cell receptor beta chains given below trace back to one sample, sequenced in a study of regulatory T cells in long-lasting Graves disease. Building the TCR beta libraries relied on iRepertoire HTBI primers, and CDR3 regions underwent Arm-PCR. One entry per CDR3 protein, called by TCRdb with MiXCR from the multiplex PCR reads. The data show hundreds of thousands of distinct CDR3 sequences, 16% seen once. As to time point: newly diagnosed GD, antithyroid drugs for less than 3 months. The TCR library used RNA extracted from PBMCs. The same specimen was also included in a second study, on T cells in Graves' hyperthyroidism and ophthalmopathy.

Source: peripheral blood mononuclear cells (PBMCs), taken at new diagnosis, from a patient treated with antithyroid drugs. Source of these receptors: a woman between 25 and 40 years old with Graves disease.

In this sample, this clonotype turned up many times. For the CDR3, the DNA is TGCAGTGCTAGGGGACAGAAAAGCTATGGCTACACCTTC. It yields the protein CSARGQKSYGYTF. The chain is built from TRBV20-1 and TRBJ1-2; 7 bases are a match to TRBD1. Germline loops: CDR1 DFQATT, CDR2 SNEGSKA (reference sequence). This CDR3 region has 13 residues. V shed 3 bases, J shed 4 bases, and the junction held 5 bases outside the gene matches.

Many counts were recorded for this clonotype. The chain links TRBV7-2 to TRBJ2-3; 9 bases match TRBD2. Trimming took 1 base from V and 5 from J; bases not matched to a gene: 7. CDR1 SGHTA and CDR2 FQGNSA come from the germline V gene. The CDR3 sequence is 16 residues long. The CDR3 sequence is CASSLGVAGDGDTQYF. DNA of the CDR3: TGTGCCAGCAGCTTAGGAGTAGCGGGAGATGGAGATACGCAGTATTTT.

The rearrangement links TRBV12-3 or TRBV12-4 to TRBJ2-1; D possibly corresponds to TRBD2 (6 bases). The V end lost 6 bases, the J end lost 2 bases, and 17 bases lay between the germline ends. The CDR3 totals 16 residues. This CDR3 is CASRSGRGFTYNEQFF. CDR3 coding DNA: TGTGCCAGCAGATCCGGGAGAGGGTTTACCTACAATGAGCAGTTCTTC.

This clonotype was observed many times. V usage is TRBV6-1 and J usage is TRBJ1-5, with D maybe TRBD1 (5 bases). The CDR3 totals 14 residues. Germline-derived CDR1 and CDR2 are MNHNS and SASEGT. The CDR3 loop reads CALARGTSNQPQHF. CDR3 DNA: TGTGCTTTGGCACGGGGGACTAGCAATCAGCCCCAGCATTTT.

Turning to this clonotype: Just one base apart from a much larger clone, this may be a read error. CDR3 sequence: CATSDPTGTGNQPQYF. CDR3 bases: TGTGCCACCAGTGATCCAACCGGGACAGGGAATCAGCCCCAGTATTTT. V usage is TRBV24-1 and J usage is TRBJ1-5, with 9 nucleotides matching TRBD1. The J call is in doubt because the DNA end fits TRBJ2-3 better. Germline V gives CDR1 KGHDR, CDR2 SFDVKD. The CDR3 runs 16 residues.

This clonotype has at least ten counts. Sequence at one end of the junction differs from germline and may be a read error. The chain couples TRBV2 to TRBJ1-5; D is unresolved. The CDR3 sequence is 12 residues long. Germline CDR1 reads SNHLY; CDR2 reads FYNNEI. CDR3 DNA: TGTGCCAGCAGTGGGACTAGTCTTTCTCCCGATTTT. Its protein is CASSGTSLSPDF. Using reference TRBV2 and TRBJ1-5 for the parts outside the CDR3, the full variable domain is EPEVTQTPSHQVTQMGQEVILRCVPISNHLYFYWYRQILGQKVEFLVSFYNNEISEKSEIFDDQFSVERPDGSNFTLKIRSTKLEDSAMYFCASSGTSLSPDFGDGTRLSIL.

This clonotype was detected many times. This chain uses TRBV5-1 with TRBJ2-3; TRBD1 agrees at 11 bases. In germline, CDR1 is SGHRS, CDR2 YFSETQ. CDR3 length equals 14 residues. J lost 6 bases, V lost 4 bases, and 4 bases had no gene match. CDR3 bases: TGCGCCAGCAGCCCCGGGACAGGGGGGGATACGCAGTATTTT. Amino acids: CASSPGTGGDTQYF.

This clonotype has at least ten counts. A read error may explain this, as a much larger clone is one base away. The chain is built from TRBV7-8 and TRBJ2-3, with 12 bases lining up with TRBD2. Germline lookup yields CDR1 SGHVS and CDR2 FQNEAQ. J lost 2 bases, V lost 5 bases, and 5 bases had no gene match. The CDR3 loop spans 16 amino acids. CDR3 amino acids: CASSPRTSGNTDTQYF. In nucleotides, the CDR3 is TGTGCCAGCAGCCCGCGGACTAGCGGGAACACAGATACGCAGTATTTT.

J is TRBJ1-6 and V is TRBV30; a possible D gene is TRBD1 (5 bases). V lost 0 bases and J 7 bases, leaving 13 bases between the germline ends. The germline V gene encodes CDR1 GTSNPN and CDR2 SVGIG (reference sequence). The CDR3 is 15 amino acids. In nucleotides, the CDR3 is TGTGCCTGGAGTGTACAGGCAGGGCGCAATTCACCCCTCCACTTT. Amino acids: CAWSVQAGRNSPLHF. The full variable domain, in which reference TRBV30 and TRBJ1-6 provide the parts outside the CDR3, is SQTIHQWPATLVQPVGSPLSLECTVEGTSNPNLYWYRQAAGRGLQLLFYSVGIGQISSEVPQNLSASRPQDRQFILSSKKLLLSDSGFYLCAWSVQAGRNSPLHFGNGTRLTVT.

This clonotype was observed a handful of times. DNA of the CDR3: TGTGCCAGCAGCCTCAACCTAGCGGGAGCGGACAATGAGCAGTTCTTC. As protein: CASSLNLAGADNEQFF. V usage is TRBV6-1 and J usage is TRBJ2-1; 10 bases are shared with TRBD2. This CDR3 has 16 residues. V lost 6 bases to trimming and J lost 5 bases; unmatched junction nucleotides: 10. CDR1 is MNHNS and CDR2 is SASEGT in the germline V gene.

This clonotype was counted ten times or more. The genes are TRBV29-1 and TRBJ2-7; tentative D call: TRBD1 (5 bases). V lost 4 bases, J lost 4 bases, and 11 bases lay in between. CDR1 and CDR2 from the germline V gene are SQVTM and ANQGSEA. The CDR3 contains 12 residues. In DNA, the CDR3 is TGCAGCGTTGTTGGGGCGAGATACGAGCAGTACTTC. This codes for CSVVGARYEQYF.

This clonotype was counted a few times. CDR3 amino acids: CASSVGPAGSEKLFF. CDR3 DNA: TGTGCCAGCAGCGTAGGTCCGGCAGGGAGTGAAAAACTGTTTTTT. This sequence joins TRBV9 and TRBJ1-4; tentative D call: TRBD1 (5 bases). Trimming took 0 bases from V and 7 from J, leaving 13 bases between them. The CDR3 runs 15 residues. Germline values: CDR1 SGDLS, CDR2 YYNGEE.

The chain has TRBV7-2 and TRBJ1-1, with a weak D call TRBD1 (5 bases). V dropped 5 bases and J dropped 4 bases, with 17 bases sitting between them. The CDR3 is 15 amino acids. In germline, CDR1 is SGHTA, CDR2 FQGNSA. The DNA of the CDR3 is TGTGCCAGCAGCACAGGAGGCGGTTGGATCACTGAAGCTTTCTTT. Protein sequence: CASSTGGGWITEAFF.